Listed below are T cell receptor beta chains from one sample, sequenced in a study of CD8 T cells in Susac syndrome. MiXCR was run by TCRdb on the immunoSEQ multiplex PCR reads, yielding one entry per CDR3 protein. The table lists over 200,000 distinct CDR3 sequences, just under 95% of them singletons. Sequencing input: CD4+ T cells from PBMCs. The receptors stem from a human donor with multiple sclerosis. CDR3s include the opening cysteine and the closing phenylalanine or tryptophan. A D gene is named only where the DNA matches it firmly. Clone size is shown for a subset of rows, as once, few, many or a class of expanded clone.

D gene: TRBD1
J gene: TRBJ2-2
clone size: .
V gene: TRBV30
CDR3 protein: CAWSGKSLGTGGRRELFF
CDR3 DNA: TGTGCCTGGAGTGGAAAGAGTCTCGGGACAGGGGGCAGGCGGGAGCTGTTTTTT

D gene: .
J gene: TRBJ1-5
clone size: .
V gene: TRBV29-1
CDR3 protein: CSVGAGGQPQHF
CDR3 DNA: TGCAGCGTTGGGGCCGGGGGTCAGCCCCAGCATTTT

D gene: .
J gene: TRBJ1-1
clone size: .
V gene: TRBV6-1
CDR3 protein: CASSEDWGRGTEAFF
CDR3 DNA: TGTGCCAGCAGTGAAGACTGGGGGAGGGGAACTGAAGCTTTCTTT

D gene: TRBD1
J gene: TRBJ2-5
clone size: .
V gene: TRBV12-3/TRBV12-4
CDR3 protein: CASCRGETQYF
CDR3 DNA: TGTGCCAGCTGCAGGGGGGAGACCCAGTACTTC

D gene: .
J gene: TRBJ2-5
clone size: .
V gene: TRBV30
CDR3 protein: CAWSRAQETQYF
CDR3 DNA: TGTGCCTGGAGTAGAGCGCAAGAGACCCAGTACTTC

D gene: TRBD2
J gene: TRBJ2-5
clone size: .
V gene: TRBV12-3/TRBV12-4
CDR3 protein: CASSLGTSGLTETQYF
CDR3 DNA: TGTGCCAGCAGTCTGGGGACTAGCGGGTTGACGGAGACCCAGTACTTC

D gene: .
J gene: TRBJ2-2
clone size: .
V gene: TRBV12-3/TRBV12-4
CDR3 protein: CASSFYDTGELFF
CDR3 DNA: TGTGCCAGCAGTTTTTACGACACCGGGGAGCTGTTTTTT

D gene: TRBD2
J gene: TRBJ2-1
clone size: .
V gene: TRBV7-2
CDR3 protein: CASRLTSGGPSNEQFF
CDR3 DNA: TGTGCCAGCAGGCTCACTAGCGGGGGGCCATCCAATGAGCAGTTCTTC

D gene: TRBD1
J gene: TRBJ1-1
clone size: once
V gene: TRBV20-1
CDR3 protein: CSVDRRSETEAFF
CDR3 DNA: TGCAGTGTGGACAGGCGGAGCGAGACTGAAGCTTTCTTT

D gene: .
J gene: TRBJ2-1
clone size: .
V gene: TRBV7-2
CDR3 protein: CASSPSEYSEQFF
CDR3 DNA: TGTGCCAGCAGCCCATCAGAGTACTCTGAGCAGTTCTTC

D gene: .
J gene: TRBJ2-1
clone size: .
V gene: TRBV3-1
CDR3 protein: CASSQGGNEQFF
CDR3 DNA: TGTGCCAGCAGCCAGGGGGGAAATGAGCAGTTCTTC

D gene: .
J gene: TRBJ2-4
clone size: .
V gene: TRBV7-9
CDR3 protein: CASSLEVGRNIQYF
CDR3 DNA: TGTGCCAGCAGCTTAGAGGTGGGGCGGAACATTCAGTACTTC

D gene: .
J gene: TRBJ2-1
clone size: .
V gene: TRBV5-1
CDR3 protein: CASSSRVSTDEQFF
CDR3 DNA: TGCGCCAGCAGCTCAAGGGTCAGTACGGATGAGCAGTTCTTC

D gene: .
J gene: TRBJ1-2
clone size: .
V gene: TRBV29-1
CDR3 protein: CSVDAGQGDGYTF
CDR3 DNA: TGCAGCGTTGACGCGGGGCAGGGTGACGGCTACACCTTC

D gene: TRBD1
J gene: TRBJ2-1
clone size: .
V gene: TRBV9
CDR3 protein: CASSARTGWVNEQFF
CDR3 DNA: TGTGCCAGCAGCGCAAGGACAGGGTGGGTCAATGAGCAGTTCTTC

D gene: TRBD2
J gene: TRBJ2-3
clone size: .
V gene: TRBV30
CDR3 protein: CAWILAGADTQYF
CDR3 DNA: TGTGCCTGGATACTAGCGGGGGCAGATACGCAGTATTTT

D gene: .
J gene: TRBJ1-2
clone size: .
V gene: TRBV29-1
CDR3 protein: CSVGISGGDGYTF
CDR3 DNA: TGCAGCGTCGGTATATCAGGAGGGGATGGCTACACCTTC

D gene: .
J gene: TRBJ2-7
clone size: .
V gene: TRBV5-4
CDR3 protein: CASSLAGPVSYEQYF
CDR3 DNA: TGTGCCAGCAGCTTGGCCGGGCCAGTCTCCTACGAGCAGTACTTC

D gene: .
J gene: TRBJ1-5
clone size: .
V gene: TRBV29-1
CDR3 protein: CSVGMARGEQPQHF
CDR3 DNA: TGCAGCGTGGGAATGGCCCGGGGGGAGCAGCCCCAGCATTTT

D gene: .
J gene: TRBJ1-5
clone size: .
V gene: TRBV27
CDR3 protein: CASSPQRVGNQPQHF
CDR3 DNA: TGTGCCAGCAGTCCCCAAAGGGTAGGAAATCAGCCCCAGCATTTT

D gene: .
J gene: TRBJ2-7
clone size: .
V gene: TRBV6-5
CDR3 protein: CASSTKSPFQYEQYF
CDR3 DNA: TGTGCCAGCAGTACCAAATCCCCGTTTCAGTACGAGCAGTACTTC

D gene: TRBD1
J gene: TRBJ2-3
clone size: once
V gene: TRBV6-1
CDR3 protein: CASSEAPTTGATQYF
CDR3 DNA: TGTGCCAGCAGTGAAGCCCCTACGACAGGGGCTACGCAGTATTTT

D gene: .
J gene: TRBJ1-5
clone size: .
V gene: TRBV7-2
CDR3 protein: CASSLTMGNQPQHF
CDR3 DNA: TGTGCCAGCAGCTTAACGATGGGCAATCAGCCCCAGCATTTT

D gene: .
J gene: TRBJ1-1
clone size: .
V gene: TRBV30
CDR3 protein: CAWSDGRLNTEAFF
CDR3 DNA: TGTGCCTGGAGTGACGGACGGTTGAACACTGAAGCTTTCTTT